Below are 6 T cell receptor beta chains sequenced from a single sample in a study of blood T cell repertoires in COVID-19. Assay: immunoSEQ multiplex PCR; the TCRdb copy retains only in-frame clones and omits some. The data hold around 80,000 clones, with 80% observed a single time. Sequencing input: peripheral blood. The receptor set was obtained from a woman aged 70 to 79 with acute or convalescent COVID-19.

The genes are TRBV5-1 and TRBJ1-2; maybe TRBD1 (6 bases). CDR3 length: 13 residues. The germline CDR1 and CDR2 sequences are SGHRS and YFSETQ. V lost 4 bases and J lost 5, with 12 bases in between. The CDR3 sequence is CASSPSTGYGYTF. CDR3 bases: TGCGCCAGCAGCCCGAGCACAGGGTATGGCTACACCTTC.

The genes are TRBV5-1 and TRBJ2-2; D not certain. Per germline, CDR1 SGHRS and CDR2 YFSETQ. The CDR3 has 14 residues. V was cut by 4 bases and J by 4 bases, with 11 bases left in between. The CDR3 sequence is CASSRDSSTGELFF. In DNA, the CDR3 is TGCGCCAGCAGCCGCGACTCTTCCACCGGGGAGCTGTTTTTT. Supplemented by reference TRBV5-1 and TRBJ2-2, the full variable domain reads KAGVTQTPRYLIKTRGQQVTLSCSPISGHRSVSWYQQTPGQGLQFLFEYFSETQRNKGNFPGRFSGRQFSNSRSEMNVSTLELGDSALYLCASSRDSSTGELFFGEGSRLTVL.

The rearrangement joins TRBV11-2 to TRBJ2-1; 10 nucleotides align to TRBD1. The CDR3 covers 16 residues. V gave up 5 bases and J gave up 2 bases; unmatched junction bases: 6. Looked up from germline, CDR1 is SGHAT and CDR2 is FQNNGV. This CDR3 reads CASSILGQGAYNEQFF. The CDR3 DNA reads TGTGCCAGCAGCATACTCGGACAGGGGGCCTACAATGAGCAGTTCTTC.

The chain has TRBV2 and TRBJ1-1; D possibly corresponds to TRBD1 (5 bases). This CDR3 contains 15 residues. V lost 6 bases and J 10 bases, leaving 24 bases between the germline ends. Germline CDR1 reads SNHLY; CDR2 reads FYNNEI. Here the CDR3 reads CASSQNQEGGEGAFF. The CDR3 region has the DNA TGTGCCAGCAGCCAGAACCAGGAAGGAGGGGAAGGAGCTTTCTTT. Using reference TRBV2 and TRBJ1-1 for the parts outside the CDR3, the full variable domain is EPEVTQTPSHQVTQMGQEVILRCVPISNHLYFYWYRQILGQKVEFLVSFYNNEISEKSEIFDDQFSVERPDGSNFTLKIRSTKLEDSAMYFCASSQNQEGGEGAFFGQGTRLTVV.

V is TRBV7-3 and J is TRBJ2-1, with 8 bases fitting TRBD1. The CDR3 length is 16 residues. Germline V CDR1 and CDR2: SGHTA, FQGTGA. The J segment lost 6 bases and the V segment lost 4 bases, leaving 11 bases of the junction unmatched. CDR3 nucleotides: TGTGCCAGCAGCTCAAGGCGGTCAGGGGGCATCAATGAGCAGTTCTTC. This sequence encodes CASSSRRSGGINEQFF. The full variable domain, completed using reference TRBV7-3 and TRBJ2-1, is GAGVSQTPSNKVTEKGKYVELRCDPISGHTALYWYRQSLGQGPEFLIYFQGTGAADDSGLPNDRFFAVRPEGSVSTLKIQRTERGDSAVYLCASSSRRSGGINEQFFGPGTRLTVL.

CDR3 nucleotides: TGTGCCACCAGCAGAGATGTCAGGATAACCTACGAGCAGTACTTC. Encoded protein: CATSRDVRITYEQYF. The chain has TRBV15 and TRBJ2-7; D is unclear. Germline CDR1 reads LNHNV; CDR2 reads YYDKDF (reference sequence). Trimming took off 0 bases at V and 2 bases at J, with 11 bases between the two ends. The CDR3 covers 15 residues. Drawing the rest from reference TRBV15 and TRBJ2-7, the complete variable domain is DAMVIQNPRYQVTQFGKPVTLSCSQTLNHNVMYWYQQKSSQAPKLLFHYYDKDFNNEADTPDNFQSRRPNTSFCFLDIRSPGLGDTAMYLCATSRDVRITYEQYFGPGTRLTVT.